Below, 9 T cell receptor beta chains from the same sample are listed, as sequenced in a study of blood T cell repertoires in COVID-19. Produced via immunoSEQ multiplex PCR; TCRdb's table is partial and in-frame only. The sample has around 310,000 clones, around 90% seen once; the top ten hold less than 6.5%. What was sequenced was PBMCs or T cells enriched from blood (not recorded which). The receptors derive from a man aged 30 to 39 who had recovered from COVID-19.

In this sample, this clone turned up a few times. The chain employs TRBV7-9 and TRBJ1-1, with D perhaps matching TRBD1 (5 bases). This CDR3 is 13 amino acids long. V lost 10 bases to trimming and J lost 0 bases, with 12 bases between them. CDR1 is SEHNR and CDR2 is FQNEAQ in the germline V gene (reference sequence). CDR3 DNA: TGTGCCATCCAGACAGAGTTGAACACTGAAGCTTTCTTT. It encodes CAIQTELNTEAFF.

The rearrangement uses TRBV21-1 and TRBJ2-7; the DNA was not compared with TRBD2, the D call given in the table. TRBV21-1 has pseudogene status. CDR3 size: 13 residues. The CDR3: CARLAGLPYEQYF. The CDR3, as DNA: TGTGCCAGACTAGCGGGTCTCCCCTACGAGCAGTACTTC.

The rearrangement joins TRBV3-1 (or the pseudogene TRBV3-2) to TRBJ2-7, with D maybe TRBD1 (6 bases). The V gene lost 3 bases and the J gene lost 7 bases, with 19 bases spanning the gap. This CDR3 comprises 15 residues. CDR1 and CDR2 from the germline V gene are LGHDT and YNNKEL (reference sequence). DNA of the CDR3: TGTGCCAGCAGCCAGACCGGGACGCAACAGGGAGAGCAGTACTTC. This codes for CASSQTGTQQGEQYF.

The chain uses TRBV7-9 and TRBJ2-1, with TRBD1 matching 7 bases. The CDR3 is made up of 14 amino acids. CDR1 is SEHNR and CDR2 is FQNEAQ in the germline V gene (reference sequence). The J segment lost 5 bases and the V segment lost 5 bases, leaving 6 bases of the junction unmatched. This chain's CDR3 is CASSHRDSNNEQFF. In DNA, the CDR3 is TGTGCCAGCAGCCACCGGGACAGTAACAATGAGCAGTTCTTC.

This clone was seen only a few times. This CDR3 is CASRDTGYSNQPQHF. The CDR3 nucleotides read TGTGCCAGCAGAGACACAGGGTATAGCAATCAGCCCCAGCATTTT. The V gene is TRBV2, the J gene TRBJ1-5; the D gene is possibly TRBD1 (6 bases). The CDR3 is 15 amino acids. Trimming removed 6 bases from V and 0 bases from J, with 12 bases in between. Germline V gene lookup returns CDR1 SNHLY and CDR2 FYNNEI.

CDR3 bases: TGTGCCAGCAGTTCCTTCGCAAGGGGGAATACTGAAGCTTTCTTT. Translating gives CASSSFARGNTEAFF. The V call is TRBV28, the J call TRBJ1-1; possibly TRBD1 for D (6 bases). There are 15 residues in the CDR3. The V end was cut by 4 bases, the J end by 5 bases, with 17 bases between. Germline V gives CDR1 MDHEN, CDR2 SYDVKM.

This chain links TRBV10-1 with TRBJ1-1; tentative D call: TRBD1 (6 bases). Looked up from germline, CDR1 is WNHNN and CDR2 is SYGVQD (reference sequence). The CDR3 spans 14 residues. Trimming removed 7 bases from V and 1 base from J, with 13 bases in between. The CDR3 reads CASNTGSPNTEAFF. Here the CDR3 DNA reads TGCGCCAGCAATACAGGGTCGCCGAACACTGAAGCTTTCTTT.

CDR3 region: CASSCLRGLETQYF. Here the CDR3 DNA reads TGTGCCAGCAGTTGCCTCAGGGGGTTGGAGACCCAGTACTTC. The genes are TRBV6-9 and TRBJ2-5; 7 bases align to TRBD1. The CDR3 length is 14 residues. J lost 5 bases, V lost 4 bases, and 7 bases had no gene match. From germline, CDR1 is MNHGY and CDR2 SVAAGI.

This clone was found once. The DNA for the CDR3 is TGTGCCAGCAGTGTGACAGGGATTAACTATGGCTACACCTTC. It specifies CASSVTGINYGYTF. The chain joins TRBV2 to TRBJ1-2, with 7 bases identical to TRBD1. The V segment lost 4 bases and the J segment 1 base; nucleotides outside the gene matches: 3. Germline values: CDR1 SNHLY, CDR2 FYNNEI. CDR3 size: 14 residues.